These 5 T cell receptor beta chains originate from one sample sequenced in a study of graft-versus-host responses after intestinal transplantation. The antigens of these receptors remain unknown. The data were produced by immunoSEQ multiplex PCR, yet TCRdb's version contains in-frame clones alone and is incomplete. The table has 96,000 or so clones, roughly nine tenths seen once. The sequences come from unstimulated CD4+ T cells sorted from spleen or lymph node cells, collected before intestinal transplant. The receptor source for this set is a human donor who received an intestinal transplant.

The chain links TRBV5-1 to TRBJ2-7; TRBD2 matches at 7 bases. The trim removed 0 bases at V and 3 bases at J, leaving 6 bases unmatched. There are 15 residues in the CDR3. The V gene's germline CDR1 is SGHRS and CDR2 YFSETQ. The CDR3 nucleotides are TGCGCCAGCAGCTTGGAAAGCGGGATTAGCTACGAGCAGTACTTC. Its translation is CASSLESGISYEQYF.

The CDR3 reads CASSLVTGTGYEKLFF. In DNA, the CDR3 is TGTGCCAGCAGCTTAGTTACAGGGACAGGGTATGAAAAACTGTTTTTT. V is TRBV11-2 and J is TRBJ1-4; 9 bases match TRBD1. Germline values: CDR1 SGHAT, CDR2 FQNNGV. Trimming removed 1 base from V and 6 bases from J; junction bases left unmatched: 6. This CDR3 is built from 16 residues.

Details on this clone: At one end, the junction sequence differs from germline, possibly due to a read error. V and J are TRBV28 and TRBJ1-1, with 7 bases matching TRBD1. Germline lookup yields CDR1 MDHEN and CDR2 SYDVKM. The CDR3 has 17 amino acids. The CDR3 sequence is CASTTKTGRIMNTETFF. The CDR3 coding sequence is TGTGCCAGCACCACAAAGACAGGGCGTATCATGAACACTGAAACTTTCTTT.

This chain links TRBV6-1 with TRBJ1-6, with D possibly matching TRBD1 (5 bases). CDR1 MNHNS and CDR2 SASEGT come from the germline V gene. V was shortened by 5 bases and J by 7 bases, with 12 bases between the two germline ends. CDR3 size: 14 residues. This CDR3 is CASSIRDLNSPLHF. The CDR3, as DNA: TGTGCCAGCAGTATCCGGGACTTAAATTCACCCCTCCACTTT.

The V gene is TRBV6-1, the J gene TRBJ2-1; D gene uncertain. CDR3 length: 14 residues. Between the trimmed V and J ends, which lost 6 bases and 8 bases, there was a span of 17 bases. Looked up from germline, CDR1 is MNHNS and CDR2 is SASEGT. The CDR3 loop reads CASRKAIRGDEQFF. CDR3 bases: TGTGCCAGCAGAAAGGCCATCCGCGGTGATGAGCAGTTCTTC.